What follows describes a single T cell receptor beta chain. Its target is not known. Nested amplification of TCRalpha and TCRbeta cDNA involved two PCRs of roughly 16 and 10 cycles. After re-calling the 5' RACE reads, TCRdb lists one entry per CDR3 protein, DNA absent. The repertoire table contains about 160,000 distinct CDR3 sequences. This sample was included in a study of monozygotic twins with inflammatory bowel disease. Study conclusions and caveats: No distinction between different T cell subtypes was possible. IBD patients showed reduced TCRbeta diversity (inverse Simpson) versus healthy co-twins.

Germline CDR1 is MNHEY and CDR2 is SVGAGI. The CDR3 is 15 residues long. This clonotype was sampled from a human donor with ulcerative colitis or Crohn's disease, or a healthy co-twin of an affected twin (not recorded which). The chain links TRBV6-5 to TRBJ1-5. The specimen was blood. This CDR3 is CASSLGRGYRQPQHF.